The table lists the clone carrying this T cell receptor beta chain with many counts. TCRdb itself ran the RACE reads through MiXCR, one entry per CDR3 protein. This table has 300,000 to 450,000 distinct CDR3 sequences, 4% to 6% appearing once. This specimen belongs to a study of human T cells and chemical hapten exposure. With 7 bases clipped from V and 7 bases from J, the junction kept 8 bases outside the gene matches. Germline loops: CDR1 SQVTM, CDR2 ANQGSEA. The CDR3 has 13 residues. Time point denoted: pre-sensitization, week 0. As to treatment: therapeutic diphenylcyclopropenone sensitization with weekly scalp DPC.

The sequencing here drew on whole blood, taken in connection with sensitization to the hapten diphenylcyclopropenone (DPC). This chain connects TRBV29-1 to TRBJ1-4; 8 bases fit TRBD1. The clonotype comes from a woman aged 45-65 years with alopecia areata. Some clones in this sample may be carry-over from other donors' samples. The chain's CDR3 is CSAGQGRSEKLFF. CDR3 bases: TGCAGCGCCGGACAGGGAAGGAGTGAAAAACTGTTTTTT.